The sequence of this T cell receptor beta chain was determined in a study of T cell responses to AZD1222 COVID-19 vaccine. Clones were sequenced by immunoSEQ multiplex PCR, and TCRdb holds only the in-frame ones, with some missing. This sample has under 200,000 clones, with roughly nine tenths found just once. This CDR3 contains 17 residues. The germline gives CDR1 SGHAT, CDR2 FQNNGV. V shed 1 base and J 5 bases; nucleotides not matched to a gene: 8. This clonotype was obtained from an adult who received the MenACWY meningococcal vaccine as a control. Sample: peripheral blood, taken 28 days after the second dose of the MenACWY control vaccine. The chain couples TRBV11-2 to TRBJ2-2, with TRBD2 matching over 9 bases. CDR3 sequence reads: CASSLVAGGRATGELFF. In DNA form, the CDR3 reads TGTGCCAGCAGCTTAGTCGCCGGCGGGAGGGCAACCGGGGAGCTGTTTTTT.